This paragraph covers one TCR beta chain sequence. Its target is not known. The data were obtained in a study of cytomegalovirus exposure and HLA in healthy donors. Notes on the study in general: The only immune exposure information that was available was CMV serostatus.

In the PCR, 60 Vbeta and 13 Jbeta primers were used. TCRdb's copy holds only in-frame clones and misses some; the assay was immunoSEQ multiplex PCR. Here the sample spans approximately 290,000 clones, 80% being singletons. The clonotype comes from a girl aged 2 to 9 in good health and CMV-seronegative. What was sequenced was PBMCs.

CDR3 region: CASSESANEQFF. For the CDR3, the DNA is TGTGCCAGCAGTGAGAGTGCCAATGAGCAGTTCTTC. The chain carries TRBV25-1 and TRBJ2-1; unclear D gene. The CDR3 extends over 12 amino acids. Germline CDR1 is MGHDK and CDR2 is SYGVNS. V was shortened by 3 bases and J by 6 bases, with 6 bases between the two germline ends.